The clone carrying this T cell receptor beta chain was observed many times. The antigen remains unidentified. V shed 0 bases, J shed 1 base, and the junction held 3 bases outside the gene matches. CDR3 length: 17 amino acids. Germline-derived CDR1 and CDR2 are LNHNV and YYDKDF (reference sequence). TCRbeta library construction was performed incorporating unique molecular identifiers. MiXCR was run by TCRdb on the PCR reads, yielding one entry per CDR3 protein. This sample carries 750,000 to 950,000 distinct CDR3 sequences, roughly 16% of them seen once, and the ten largest clones take approximately 4.5%. The data were obtained in a study of T-cell reconstitution after alpha-beta-depleted transplantation in children. Study-level points and caveats: Some patients' high day-60 TCRbeta diversity was attributed to recipient cells surviving conditioning. Newly generated T cells supplied most T-cell counts and diversity one year post-transplant. The study reportedly traced alpha-beta T cells about two months after transplant to several hundred expanded graft clones.

The receptor's source is a male patient between 10 and 17 years old who had a stem cell transplant for acute lymphoblastic leukemia, so the T cells may come from the graft donor. The specimen was PBMCs, mostly from graft donor cells, collected 360 days after TCRalphabeta/CD19-depleted stem cell transplant. The V gene is TRBV15, the J gene TRBJ2-3; 11 positions agree with TRBD2. The DNA of the CDR3 is TGTGCCACCAGCAGAGATCGGGGACTAGCGGGCACAGATACGCAGTATTTT. Encoded protein: CATSRDRGLAGTDTQYF.